This passage covers 7 T cell receptor beta chains from one sample sequenced in a study of cytomegalovirus exposure and HLA in healthy donors. The primer mix had 60 Vbeta and 13 Jbeta primers. Some clones are missing from TCRdb's copy, which holds only in-frame ones; the method was immunoSEQ multiplex PCR. Of about 190,000 clones listed, approximately 81% are singletons. Sequencing used PBMCs. The receptors were sampled from a middle-aged man in good health and CMV-seronegative.

The chain has TRBV5-1 and TRBJ2-5; TRBD2 aligns across 14 bases. Germline CDR1 SGHRS, CDR2 YFSETQ. The CDR3 spans 16 residues. J gave up 4 bases and V 4 bases, and 6 bases lay outside the gene matches. CDR3 nucleotides: TGCGCCAGCAGCCCTGGACTAGCGGGGGGCGGAGAGACCCAGTACTTC. Translation gives CASSPGLAGGGETQYF.

This chain links TRBV2 with TRBJ1-1; D not certain. V was trimmed by 6 bases and J by 1 base, leaving 6 bases between them. The CDR3 is 12 residues long. Germline V gene data show CDR1 as SNHLY and CDR2 as FYNNEI. CDR3 amino acids: CASSEGNTEAFF. CDR3 DNA sequence: TGTGCCAGCAGCGAGGGGAACACTGAAGCTTTCTTT.

On this clone: Because it lacks the conserved phenylalanine or tryptophan at the end, this CDR3 is likely a read error. Because the CDR3's place on the DNA is in doubt, the DNA is left out and the CDR3 is given as listed by TCRdb. The chain couples TRBV12-2 to TRBJ1-1. TRBV12-2 is a pseudogene locus. The CDR3 length is 12 residues, termini included. The CDR3 loop reads CASRLAAGRTWA.

The chain is built from TRBV7-9 and TRBJ2-1; weak D call: TRBD1 (6 bases). This CDR3 contains 14 residues. Trimming left V 6 bases short and J 1 base short, with 10 bases between. Germline V gene lookup returns CDR1 SEHNR and CDR2 FQNEAQ (reference sequence). CDR3 residues: CASRLQGSYNEQFF. The CDR3 region has the DNA TGTGCCAGCAGATTGCAGGGGTCCTACAATGAGCAGTTCTTC.

This clone was seen more than once but under ten times. This chain connects TRBV7-6 to TRBJ2-3; D gene ambiguous. The CDR3 runs to 13 residues. Germline V lookup: CDR1 SGHVS, CDR2 FNYEAQ. The V end was cut by 1 base, the J end by 6 bases, with 8 bases between. The CDR3 here is CASSLELRDTQYF. For the CDR3, the DNA is TGTGCCAGCAGCTTAGAACTACGGGATACGCAGTATTTT.

This clone occurred a few times. This chain joins TRBV6-5 and TRBJ1-2; TRBD1 aligns across 7 bases. V lost 5 bases to trimming and J lost 4 bases; unmatched junction nucleotides: 10. CDR1 and CDR2 (germline): MNHEY, SVGAGI. This CDR3 spans 15 amino acids. CDR3 region: CASSGRQGLVYGYTF. The CDR3 DNA is TGTGCCAGCAGTGGCCGACAGGGACTCGTCTATGGCTACACCTTC.

V gene TRBV6-1 combines with J gene TRBJ1-5; 7 bases align to TRBD1. Germline V gives CDR1 MNHNS, CDR2 SASEGT. J was trimmed by 6 bases and V by 6 bases; bases with no gene match: 8. The CDR3 sequence is 14 residues long. The CDR3 protein is CASSFTGVSQPQHF. DNA for the CDR3: TGTGCCAGCAGCTTCACAGGGGTGAGTCAGCCCCAGCATTTT.